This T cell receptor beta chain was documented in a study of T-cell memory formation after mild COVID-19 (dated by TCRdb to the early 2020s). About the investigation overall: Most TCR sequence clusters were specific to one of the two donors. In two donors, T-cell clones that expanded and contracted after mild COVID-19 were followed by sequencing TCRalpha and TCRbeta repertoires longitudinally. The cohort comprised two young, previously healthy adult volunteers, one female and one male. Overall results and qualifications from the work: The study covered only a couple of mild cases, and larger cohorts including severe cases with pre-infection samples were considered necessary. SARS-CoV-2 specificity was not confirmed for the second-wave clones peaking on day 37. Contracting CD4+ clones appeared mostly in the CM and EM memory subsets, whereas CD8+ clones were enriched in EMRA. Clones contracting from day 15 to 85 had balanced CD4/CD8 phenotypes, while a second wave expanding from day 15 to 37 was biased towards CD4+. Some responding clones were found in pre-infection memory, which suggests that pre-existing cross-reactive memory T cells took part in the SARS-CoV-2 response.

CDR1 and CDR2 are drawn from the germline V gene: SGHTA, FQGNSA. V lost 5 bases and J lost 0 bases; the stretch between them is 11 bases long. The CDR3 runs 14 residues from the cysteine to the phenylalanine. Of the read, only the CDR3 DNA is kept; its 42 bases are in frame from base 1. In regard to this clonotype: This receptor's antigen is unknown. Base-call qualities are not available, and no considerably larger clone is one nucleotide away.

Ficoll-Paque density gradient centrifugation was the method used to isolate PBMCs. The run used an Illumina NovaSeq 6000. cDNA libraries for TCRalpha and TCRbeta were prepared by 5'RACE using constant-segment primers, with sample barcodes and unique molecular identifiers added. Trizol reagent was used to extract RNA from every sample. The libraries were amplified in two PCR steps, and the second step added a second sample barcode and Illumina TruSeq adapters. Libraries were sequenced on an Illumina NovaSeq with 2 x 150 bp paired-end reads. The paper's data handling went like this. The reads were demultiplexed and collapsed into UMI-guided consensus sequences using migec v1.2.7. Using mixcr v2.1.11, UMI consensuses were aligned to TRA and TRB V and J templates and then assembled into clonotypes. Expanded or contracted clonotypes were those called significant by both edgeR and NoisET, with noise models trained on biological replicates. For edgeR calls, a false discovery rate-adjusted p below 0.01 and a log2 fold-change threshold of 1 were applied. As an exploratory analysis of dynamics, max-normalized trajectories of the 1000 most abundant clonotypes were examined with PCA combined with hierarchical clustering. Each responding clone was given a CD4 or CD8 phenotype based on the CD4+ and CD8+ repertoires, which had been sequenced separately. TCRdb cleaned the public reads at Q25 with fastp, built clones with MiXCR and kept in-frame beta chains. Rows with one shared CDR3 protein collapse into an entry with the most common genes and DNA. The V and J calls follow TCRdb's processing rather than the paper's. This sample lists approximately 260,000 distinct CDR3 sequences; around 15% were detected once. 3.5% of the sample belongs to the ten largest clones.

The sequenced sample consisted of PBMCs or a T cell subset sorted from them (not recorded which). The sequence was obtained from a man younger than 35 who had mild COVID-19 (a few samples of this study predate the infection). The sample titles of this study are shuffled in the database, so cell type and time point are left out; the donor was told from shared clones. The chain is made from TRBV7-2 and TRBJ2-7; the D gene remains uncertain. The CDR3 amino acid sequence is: CASSQDGFSYEQYF. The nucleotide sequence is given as TGTGCCAGCAGCCAAGACGGATTCTCCTACGAGCAGTACTTC.